This T cell receptor beta chain was retrieved from a study of blood T cells in healthy people across ages. A remark on this clonotype: A read error may account for a junction end that differs from germline.

A J-beta primer mix and a sample-barcoded 5' primer were used in a second PCR of about 7 to 12 cycles. TCRdb analysed the 5' RACE reads with MiXCR anew, one entry per CDR3 protein. The sample lists around 1,500,000 distinct CDR3 sequences; roughly 45% were seen once. The sequence was obtained from a woman under 30 in good health. Sequencing input: blood.

This chain's CDR3 is CARSLAYGSSTDTQYF. CDR3 coding DNA: TGCGCCAGAAGCTTGGCCTACGGTTCTAGCACAGATACGCAGTATTTT. The chain uses TRBV5-1 and TRBJ2-3; D not resolved. CDR1 is SGHRS and CDR2 is YFSETQ in the germline V gene. This CDR3 has 16 amino acids. Supplemented by reference TRBV5-1 and TRBJ2-3, the full variable domain reads KAGVTQTPRYLIKTRGQQVTLSCSPISGHRSVSWYQQTPGQGLQFLFEYFSETQRNKGNFPGRFSGRQFSNSRSEMNVSTLELGDSALYLCARSLAYGSSTDTQYFGPGTRLTVL.